This T cell receptor beta chain was sequenced in a study of vaccination and CD4 T cells after COVID-19. With the Oncomine TCR Beta short-read assay, DNA from cultured CD4+ T cells was sequenced. TCRdb reanalysed the PCR reads using MiXCR and keeps one entry per CDR3 protein. The data show thousands of distinct CDR3 sequences, around a fifth seen once. For this clonotype: What it recognizes is unknown.

This sample's treatment: approximately 10-day PBMC culture with coronavirus spike peptide pools or control peptides (ViraFEST assay). In germline, CDR1 is MNHEY, CDR2 SMNVEV (reference sequence). The CDR3 extends over 15 amino acids. Between the trimmed V and J ends, which lost 4 bases and 1 base, there was a span of 8 bases. The genes are TRBV27 and TRBJ2-6; D possibly corresponds to TRBD2 (6 bases). The sequenced sample was CD4+ T cells from blood, cultured in vitro, obtained after SARS-CoV-2 vaccination. The sequence derives from a human donor who had recovered from COVID-19. The CDR3 spells CASSYRGSGANVLTF. The CDR3 DNA is TGTGCCAGCAGTTATCGGGGGTCTGGGGCCAACGTCCTGACTTTC.